A single sample gave rise to the 23 T cell receptor beta chains below, sequenced in a study of blood T cell repertoires in COVID-19. Sequenced by immunoSEQ multiplex PCR; TCRdb stores in-frame clones only, minus some. The sample lists tens of thousands of clones, more than 85% occurring once. The sequenced sample was peripheral blood. All receptors derive from a human donor with active COVID-19. The donor label of this sample is uncertain.

The sample holds one count of this clone. The chain links TRBV5-4 to TRBJ1-2, with 7 bases identical to TRBD1. Germline lookup yields CDR1 SGHNT and CDR2 YYREEE (reference sequence). The CDR3 extends over 15 amino acids. J lost 5 bases, V lost 4 bases, and 11 bases had no gene match. Here the CDR3 reads CASSTLSGTDYGYTF. In DNA form, the CDR3 reads TGTGCCAGCAGCACACTTTCCGGGACAGATTATGGCTACACCTTC.

The V and J genes are TRBV2 and TRBJ1-1; D is perhaps TRBD1 (6 bases). Trimming shortened V by 6 bases and J by 3 bases, and 8 bases separated the two germline ends. Germline lookup yields CDR1 SNHLY and CDR2 FYNNEI. The CDR3 extends over 12 amino acids. The CDR3, as DNA: TGTGCCAGCAGCCGACAGGACACTGAAGCTTTCTTT. Its protein product is CASSRQDTEAFF.

This chain connects TRBV7-9 to TRBJ2-1, with a possible D match to TRBD2 (6 bases). The V end was cut by 3 bases, the J end by 2 bases, with 8 bases between. There are 14 residues in the CDR3. CDR1 is SEHNR, CDR2 FQNEAQ, per germline (reference sequence). The CDR3 here is CASSLGLAYNEQFF. The DNA for the CDR3 is TGTGCCAGCAGCTTGGGACTGGCCTACAATGAGCAGTTCTTC.

V and J are TRBV2 and TRBJ1-5; 12 bases agree with TRBD1. Germline trimming cut 8 bases from V and 4 bases from J; bases unmatched to any gene: 3. This CDR3 region has 14 residues. Germline V gene data show CDR1 as SNHLY and CDR2 as FYNNEI. This CDR3 reads CASWGQGANQPQHF. For the CDR3, the DNA is TGTGCCAGCTGGGGACAGGGGGCAAATCAGCCCCAGCATTTT.

V is TRBV28 and J is TRBJ1-6; 8 nucleotides align to TRBD1. V shed 6 bases and J 7 bases; nucleotides not matched to a gene: 5. Germline CDR1 reads MDHEN; CDR2 reads SYDVKM. The CDR3 is made up of 14 amino acids. The CDR3 loop reads CASRTNRGNSPLHF. CDR3 nucleotides: TGTGCCAGCAGGACGAACAGGGGGAATTCACCCCTCCACTTT.

The CDR3 is CASRGRLAGVAEQYF. The CDR3 DNA reads TGTGCCAGCAGGGGGAGGCTAGCGGGAGTAGCCGAGCAGTACTTC. V usage is TRBV28 and J usage is TRBJ2-7; 10 bases agree with TRBD2. Germline CDR1 reads MDHEN; CDR2 reads SYDVKM. J was trimmed by 6 bases and V by 6 bases; bases with no gene match: 11. The CDR3 covers 15 residues.

J is TRBJ2-3 and V is TRBV24-1; TRBD1 is a possible D gene (5 bases). Trimming removed 0 bases from V and 0 bases from J, with 6 bases in between. This CDR3 is 15 amino acids long. CDR1 is KGHDR and CDR2 is SFDVKD in the germline V gene. CDR3 DNA: TGTGCCACCAGTGATTTGGGGGCGAGCACAGATACGCAGTATTTT. Its translation is CATSDLGASTDTQYF.

This clone was picked up a small number of times. The chain uses TRBV11-3 and TRBJ1-5; perhaps TRBD1 as D (6 bases). Per germline, CDR1 SGHNT and CDR2 YENEEA. CDR3 length: 15 residues. V lost 8 bases and J lost 3, with 17 bases in between. The chain's CDR3 is CASPRGGGDNQPQHF. The CDR3 DNA reads as TGTGCCAGCCCCCGAGGGGGAGGGGACAATCAGCCCCAGCATTTT.

As concerns this clone: The sample holds other DNA sequences that translate to the same CDR3. The chain combines TRBV19 with TRBJ1-5; no firm D call. Trimming removed 3 bases from V and 1 base from J, with 4 bases in between. The CDR3 covers 13 residues. CDR1 LNHDA and CDR2 SQIVND come from the germline V gene (reference sequence). The CDR3 nucleotides are TGTGCCAGTAGTATTAGCAGCAATCAGCCCCAGCATTTT. It specifies CASSISSNQPQHF. Full variable domain (missing parts from reference TRBV19 and TRBJ1-5): DGGITQSPKYLFRKEGQNVTLSCEQNLNHDAMYWYRQDPGQGLRLIYYSQIVNDFQKGDIAEGYSVSREKKESFPLTVTSAQKNPTAFYLCASSISSNQPQHFGDGTRLSIL.

The chain employs TRBV2 and TRBJ1-2; D ambiguous. Trimming cost V 6 bases and J 8 bases, with 16 bases left between them. Looked up from germline, CDR1 is SNHLY and CDR2 is FYNNEI. The CDR3 runs to 13 residues. CDR3 DNA sequence: TGTGCCAGCAGCGGCGACAACTCTGGGGGCTACACCTTC. Protein: CASSGDNSGGYTF. The whole variable domain, remainder taken from reference TRBV2 and TRBJ1-2, is EPEVTQTPSHQVTQMGQEVILRCVPISNHLYFYWYRQILGQKVEFLVSFYNNEISEKSEIFDDQFSVERPDGSNFTLKIRSTKLEDSAMYFCASSGDNSGGYTFGSGTRLTVV.

The table lists this clone with a count of one. The V and J genes are TRBV9 and TRBJ1-4; 7 bases fit TRBD1. Germline loops: CDR1 SGDLS, CDR2 YYNGEE. CDR3 length: 14 amino acids. With 0 bases clipped from V and 7 bases from J, the junction kept 3 bases outside the gene matches. The CDR3 DNA reads TGTGCCAGCAGCGTAGAAGGGGGCGGTGAAAAACTGTTTTTT. Amino acid sequence: CASSVEGGGEKLFF.

The J gene is TRBJ2-6, the V gene TRBV2; 7 bases match TRBD1. The ends lost 7 bases at V and 0 bases at J; junction bases unmatched: 6. CDR1 and CDR2 from the germline V gene are SNHLY and FYNNEI. This CDR3 is built from 16 residues. CDR3 protein: CASIRDSHSGANVLTF. CDR3 coding DNA: TGTGCCAGCATACGGGACAGTCACTCTGGGGCCAACGTCCTGACTTTC. The full variable domain, rest sourced from reference TRBV2 and TRBJ2-6, is EPEVTQTPSHQVTQMGQEVILRCVPISNHLYFYWYRQILGQKVEFLVSFYNNEISEKSEIFDDQFSVERPDGSNFTLKIRSTKLEDSAMYFCASIRDSHSGANVLTFGAGSRLTVL.

V usage is TRBV5-1 and J usage is TRBJ2-2, with TRBD2 matching over 12 bases. CDR1 SGHRS and CDR2 YFSETQ come from the germline V gene. Losses at the gene ends were 5 bases for V and 5 bases for J; bases not matched to a gene: 7. The CDR3 spans 16 residues. The CDR3 protein is CASSPLAGGETGELFF. CDR3 coding DNA: TGCGCCAGCAGTCCACTAGCGGGAGGAGAGACCGGGGAGCTGTTTTTT.

The gene calls are TRBV4-2 and TRBJ1-5; a possible D gene is TRBD1 (5 bases). The CDR3 is made up of 13 amino acids. Germline-derived CDR1 and CDR2 are LGHNA and YNFKEQ. V was clipped by 2 bases and J by 10 bases, with 12 bases between them. This CDR3 reads CASSQSQGNPQHF. CDR3 nucleotides: TGTGCCAGCAGCCAATCTCAGGGTAACCCCCAGCATTTT.

The chain couples TRBV28 to TRBJ1-5, with D perhaps matching TRBD1 (5 bases). V lost 1 base to trimming and J lost 3 bases, with 10 bases between them. The CDR3 totals 15 residues. The germline CDR1 and CDR2 sequences are MDHEN and SYDVKM. The CDR3 sequence: CASSLSAGVNQPQHF. The CDR3 nucleotides are TGTGCCAGCAGTTTATCGGCGGGGGTCAATCAGCCCCAGCATTTT. Combining the CDR3 with reference TRBV28 and TRBJ1-5 gives the whole variable domain DVKVTQSSRYLVKRTGEKVFLECVQDMDHENMFWYRQDPGLGLRLIYFSYDVKMKEKGDIPEGYSVSREKKERFSLILESASTNQTSMYLCASSLSAGVNQPQHFGDGTRLSIL.

This chain's CDR3 is CASSKKVPGYQPQHF. CDR3 coding DNA: TGTGCCAGCAGTAAAAAAGTCCCAGGGTATCAGCCCCAGCATTTT. The chain uses TRBV6-2 or TRBV6-3 and TRBJ1-5; D possibly corresponds to TRBD1 (5 bases). Trimming took off 5 bases at V and 5 bases at J, with 16 bases between the two ends. The CDR3 consists of 15 residues. Germline values: CDR1 MNHEY, CDR2 SVGEGT.

The chain carries TRBV18 and TRBJ1-5; D remains unclear. This CDR3 is built from 13 residues. Germline V lookup: CDR1 KGHSH, CDR2 LQKENI. V was cut by 5 bases and J by 7 bases, with 12 bases left in between. CDR3 residues: CASSRRVEQPQHF. CDR3 sequence (DNA): TGTGCCAGCTCAAGGAGGGTGGAACAGCCCCAGCATTTT.

The chain links TRBV28 to TRBJ2-7; 7 positions match TRBD1. Germline values: CDR1 MDHEN, CDR2 SYDVKM. J lost 11 bases, V lost 6 bases, and 7 bases had no gene match. The CDR3 is 11 amino acids. The CDR3 loop reads CASSSGTAEYF. DNA for the CDR3: TGTGCCAGCAGCTCCGGGACAGCTGAGTACTTC.

This chain joins TRBV3-1 (or the pseudogene TRBV3-2) and TRBJ2-1; 8 bases line up with TRBD2. J lost 0 bases, V lost 0 bases, and 7 bases had no gene match. This CDR3 contains 18 residues. CDR1 and CDR2 (germline): LGHDT, YNNKEL (reference sequence). DNA of the CDR3: TGTGCCAGCAGCCAAGAACGGGGGGGCGGAAGCTCCTACAATGAGCAGTTCTTC. Its protein product is CASSQERGGGSSYNEQFF.

This chain uses TRBV2 with TRBJ2-6; unclear D gene. This CDR3 region has 14 residues. Germline CDR1 SNHLY, CDR2 FYNNEI. V lost 6 bases, J lost 0 bases, and 6 bases lay in between. The CDR3 sequence is CASRISSGANVLTF. The CDR3 region has the DNA TGTGCCAGCAGGATTAGCTCTGGGGCCAACGTCCTGACTTTC.

This chain connects TRBV7-9 to TRBJ1-3; TRBD1 matches 8 bases. This CDR3 contains 15 residues. Per the germline V gene, CDR1 is SEHNR and CDR2 is FQNEAQ (reference sequence). The V gene end was trimmed by 3 bases and the J gene end by 2 bases; junction bases not matched to a gene: 3. CDR3 in amino acids: CASSFDRGAGNTIYF. In DNA, the CDR3 is TGTGCCAGCAGCTTCGACAGGGGAGCTGGAAACACCATATATTTT.

The chain employs TRBV6-5 and TRBJ2-1, with TRBD2 as a possible D gene (5 bases). Per germline, CDR1 MNHEY and CDR2 SVGAGI. Trimming stripped 4 bases from V and 2 bases from J, with 12 bases between. The CDR3 consists of 15 residues. The CDR3 loop is CASSWGATTYNEQFF. The CDR3 nucleotides are TGTGCCAGCAGTTGGGGAGCGACTACCTACAATGAGCAGTTCTTC.

J is TRBJ2-2 and V is TRBV29-1, with a weak D call TRBD2 (5 bases). Trimming took 7 bases from V and 4 from J, leaving 10 bases between them. Per the germline V gene, CDR1 is SQVTM and CDR2 is ANQGSEA. There are 12 residues in the CDR3. The CDR3 reads CSARLTTGELFF. CDR3 sequence (DNA): TGCAGCGCCCGACTAACCACCGGGGAGCTGTTTTTT.